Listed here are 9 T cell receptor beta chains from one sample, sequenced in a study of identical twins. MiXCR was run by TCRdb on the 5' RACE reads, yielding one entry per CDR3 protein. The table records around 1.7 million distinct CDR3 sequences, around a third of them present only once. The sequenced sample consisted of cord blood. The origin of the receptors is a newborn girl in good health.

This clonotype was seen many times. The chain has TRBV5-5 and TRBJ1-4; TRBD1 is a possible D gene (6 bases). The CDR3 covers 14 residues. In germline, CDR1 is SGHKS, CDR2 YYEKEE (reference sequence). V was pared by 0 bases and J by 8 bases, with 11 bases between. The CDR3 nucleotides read TGTGCCAGCAGCTTGGTACAGGGAGGAGAAAAACTGTTTTTT. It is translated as CASSLVQGGEKLFF.

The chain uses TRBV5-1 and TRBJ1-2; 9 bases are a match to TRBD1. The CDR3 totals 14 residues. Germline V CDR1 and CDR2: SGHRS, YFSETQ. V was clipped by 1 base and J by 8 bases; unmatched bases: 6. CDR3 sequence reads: CASSLTGGEGGYTF. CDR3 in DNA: TGCGCCAGCAGCTTGACAGGGGGCGAAGGGGGCTACACCTTC.

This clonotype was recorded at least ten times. DNA for the CDR3: TGCAGCGTTGGGGGGAGGTTCCAAGAGACCCAGTACTTC. Encoded protein: CSVGGRFQETQYF. The chain has TRBV29-1 and TRBJ2-5, with D tentatively TRBD2 (6 bases). V was shortened by 4 bases and J by 1 base, with 10 bases between the two germline ends. Germline lookup yields CDR1 SQVTM and CDR2 ANQGSEA. This CDR3 has 13 residues.

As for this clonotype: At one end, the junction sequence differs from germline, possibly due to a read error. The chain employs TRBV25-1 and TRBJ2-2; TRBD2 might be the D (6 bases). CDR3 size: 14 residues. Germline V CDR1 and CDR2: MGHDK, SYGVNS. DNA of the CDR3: TGTGCCAGCAGTGATGCAGGGCCCACCGGGGGGCTGTTTTTT. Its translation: CASSDAGPTGGLFF.

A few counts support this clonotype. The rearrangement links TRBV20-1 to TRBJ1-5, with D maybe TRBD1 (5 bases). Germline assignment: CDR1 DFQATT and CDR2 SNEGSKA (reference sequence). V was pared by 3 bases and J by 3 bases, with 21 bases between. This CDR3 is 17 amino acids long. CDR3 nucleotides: TGCAGTGCTAGGGCCCATATGGGGCCGGTTTACAATCAGCCCCAGCATTTT. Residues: CSARAHMGPVYNQPQHF.

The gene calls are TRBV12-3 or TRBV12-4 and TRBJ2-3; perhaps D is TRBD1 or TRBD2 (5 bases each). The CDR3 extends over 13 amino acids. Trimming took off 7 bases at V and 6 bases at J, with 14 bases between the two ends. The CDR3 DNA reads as TGTGCCAGCACCTCAGGGTGGGAGGATACGCAGTATTTT. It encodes CASTSGWEDTQYF.

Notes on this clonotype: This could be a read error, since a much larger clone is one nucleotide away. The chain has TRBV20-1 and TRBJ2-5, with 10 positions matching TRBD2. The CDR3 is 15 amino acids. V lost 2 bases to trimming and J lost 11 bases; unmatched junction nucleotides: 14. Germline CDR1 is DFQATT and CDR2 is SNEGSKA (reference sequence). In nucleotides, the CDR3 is TGCAGTGCTAGACCTAGCGGGAGCTTCTACAATGAGCAGTACTTC. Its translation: CSARPSGSFYNEQYF.

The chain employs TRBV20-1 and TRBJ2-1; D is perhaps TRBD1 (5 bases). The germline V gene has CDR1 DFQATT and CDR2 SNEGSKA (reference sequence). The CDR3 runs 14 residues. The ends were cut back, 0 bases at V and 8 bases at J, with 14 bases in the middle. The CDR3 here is CSARDGASYDEQFF. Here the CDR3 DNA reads TGCAGTGCTAGAGATGGGGCTAGTTACGATGAGCAGTTCTTC.

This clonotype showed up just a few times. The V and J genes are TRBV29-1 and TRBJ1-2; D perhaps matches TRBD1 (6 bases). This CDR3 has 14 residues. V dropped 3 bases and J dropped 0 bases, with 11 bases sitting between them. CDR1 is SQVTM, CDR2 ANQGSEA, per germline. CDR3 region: CSVDLRTANYGYTF. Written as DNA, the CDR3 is TGCAGCGTTGATTTACGGACAGCTAACTATGGCTACACCTTC.